This TCR beta chain was captured by sequencing in a study of blood T cell repertoires in COVID-19. Background on the study: PBMCs, B-cell-depleted T cells, or T cells were the source of the cDNA or gDNA that made up the material.

This table comes from immunoSEQ multiplex PCR, and its TCRdb copy is limited to in-frame clones, with some not included. The sample lists some 350,000 clones; approximately 88% were seen once. After removal of 5 bases from V and 2 bases from J, the junction contained 9 bases not matched to a gene. Germline CDR1 is PRHDT and CDR2 is FYEKMQ (reference sequence). This CDR3 contains 17 residues. This clone was seen a handful of times. The TCR sequence derives from a man aged 25 to 45 who had recovered from COVID-19. The rearrangement joins TRBV13 to TRBJ2-3; 11 bases map to TRBD2. The sequencing input was PBMCs or T cells enriched from blood (not recorded which). The CDR3 here is CASSKRGTSGFTDTQYF. CDR3 DNA: TGTGCCAGCAGCAAGAGGGGGACTAGCGGTTTCACAGATACGCAGTATTTT.